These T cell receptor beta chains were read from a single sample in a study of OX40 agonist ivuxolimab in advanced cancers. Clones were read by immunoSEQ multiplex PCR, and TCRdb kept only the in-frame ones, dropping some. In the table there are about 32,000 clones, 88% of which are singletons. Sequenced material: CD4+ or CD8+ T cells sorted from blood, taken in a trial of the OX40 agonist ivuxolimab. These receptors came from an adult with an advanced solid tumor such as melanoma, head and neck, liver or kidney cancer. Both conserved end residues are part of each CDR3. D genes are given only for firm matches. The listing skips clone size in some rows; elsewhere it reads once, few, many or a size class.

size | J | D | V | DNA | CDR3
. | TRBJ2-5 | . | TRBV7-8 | TGTGCCAGCAGCTTAGTTGGCAGGGGCCAAGAGACCCAGTACTTC | CASSLVGRGQETQYF
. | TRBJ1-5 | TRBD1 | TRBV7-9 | TGTGCCAGCCCCGGACCGGGACAGGGGGCGCCGAAATCCAATCAGCCCCAGCATTTT | CASPGPGQGAPKSNQPQHF
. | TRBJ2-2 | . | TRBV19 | TGTGCCAGTGGTTACAGGGATGAGCTGTTTTTT | CASGYRDELFF
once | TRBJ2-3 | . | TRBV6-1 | TGTGCCAGCAGTGAAGCAAGGGACGCAGATACGCAGTATTTT | CASSEARDADTQYF
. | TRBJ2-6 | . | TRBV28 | TGTGCCAGCAGCCTGACTCCGATGGTTGGGGCCAACGTCCTGACTTTC | CASSLTPMVGANVLTF
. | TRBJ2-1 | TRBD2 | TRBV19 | TGTGCCAGCCGGACTAGCGGGGACTCCTACAATGAGCAGTTCTTC | CASRTSGDSYNEQFF
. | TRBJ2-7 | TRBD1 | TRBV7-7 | TGTGCCAGCAGCCTTGGGACAGGCGTTAGGCACGAGCAGTACTTC | CASSLGTGVRHEQYF
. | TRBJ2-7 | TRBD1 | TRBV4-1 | TGCGCCAGCAGCCAAACGGGACAGGCCTACGAGCAGTACTTC | CASSQTGQAYEQYF
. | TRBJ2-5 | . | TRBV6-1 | TGTGCCAGCCGACAGGCCAAGTACCAAGAGACCCAGTACTTC | CASRQAKYQETQYF
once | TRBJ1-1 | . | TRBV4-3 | TGCGCCAGCAGCCTGGGGACAACGAACACTGAAGCTTTCTTT | CASSLGTTNTEAFF
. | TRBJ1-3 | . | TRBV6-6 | TGTGCCAGCAGTGCTGACAGCCTCTCTGGAAACACCATATATTTT | CASSADSLSGNTIYF
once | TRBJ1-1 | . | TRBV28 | TGTGCCAGCAGTTTTAAGAGAGTCGAAGCTTTCTTT | CASSFKRVEAFF
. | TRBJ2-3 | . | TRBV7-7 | TGTGCCAGCAGCACAAACCCGGGGTTTTCAGATACGCAGTATTTT | CASSTNPGFSDTQYF
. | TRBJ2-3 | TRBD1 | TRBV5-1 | TGCGCCAGCAGCCGCATCGTGATAGCAGGGGGCGCTGAAGATACGCAGTATTTT | CASSRIVIAGGAEDTQYF
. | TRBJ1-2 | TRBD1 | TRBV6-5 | TGTGCCAGCAGTTCTCAAACAGGGGCCTATGGCTACACCTTC | CASSSQTGAYGYTF
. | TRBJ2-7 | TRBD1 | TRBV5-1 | TGCGCCAGCAGCTTAGGGACAGGGGTAGACGAGCAGTACTTC | CASSLGTGVDEQYF
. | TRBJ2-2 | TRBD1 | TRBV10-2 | TGCGCCAGCGAACAGGGGCTGGGGGAGCTGTTTTTT | CASEQGLGELFF
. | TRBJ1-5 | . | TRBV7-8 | TGTGCCAGCAGCGGCTCGGGGATGAATCAGCCCCAGCATTTT | CASSGSGMNQPQHF
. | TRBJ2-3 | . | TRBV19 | TGTGCCAGTAGTATAGCGAGGGATACGCAGTATTTT | CASSIARDTQYF
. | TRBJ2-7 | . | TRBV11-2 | TGTGCCAGCAGCTGGAGGAATGCCTACGAGCAGTACTTC | CASSWRNAYEQYF
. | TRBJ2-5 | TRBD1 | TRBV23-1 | TGCGCCAGCAGTCCTGGACAGGGGGGAGGGACCCAGTACTTC | CASSPGQGGGTQYF
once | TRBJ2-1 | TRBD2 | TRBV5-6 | TGTGCCAGCAGTCGGGGGGGCTATGAGCAGTTCTTC | CASSRGGYEQFF
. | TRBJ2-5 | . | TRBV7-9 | TGTGCCAGCAGCCCTGGCGGAATAGCCGACCAAGAGACCCAGTACTTC | CASSPGGIADQETQYF
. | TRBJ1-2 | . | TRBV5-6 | TGTGCCAGCAGCGTTCAGGGTTGGGTTAACTATGGCTACACCTTC | CASSVQGWVNYGYTF
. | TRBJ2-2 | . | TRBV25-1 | TGTGCCAGCAGTGTTCACGCGAACACCGGGGAGCTGTTTTTT | CASSVHANTGELFF
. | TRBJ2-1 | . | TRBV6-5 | TGTGCCAGCAGCGATCTCCGGTTTGAGCAGTTCTTC | CASSDLRFEQFF
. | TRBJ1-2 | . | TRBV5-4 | TGTGCCAGCAGCTTGGAGTTGATGAACTATGGCTACACCTTC | CASSLELMNYGYTF
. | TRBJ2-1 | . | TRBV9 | TGTGCCAGCAGCGTAGGCCAGCAGGTCCACAATGAGCAGTTCTTC | CASSVGQQVHNEQFF
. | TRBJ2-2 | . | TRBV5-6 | TGTGCCAGCAGCTTCGGCACCGGGGAGCTGTTTTTT | CASSFGTGELFF
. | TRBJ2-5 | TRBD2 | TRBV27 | TGTGCCAGCAGTTTAAGTAGCGGGGGCGAGACCCAGTACTTC | CASSLSSGGETQYF
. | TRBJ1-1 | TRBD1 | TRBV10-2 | TGCGCCAGCAGTGAGTCGGCAGGGGGGAACACTGAAGCTTTCTTT | CASSESAGGNTEAFF
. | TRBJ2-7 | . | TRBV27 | TGTGCCAGCAGTGCAGGGATCTACGAGCAGTACTTC | CASSAGIYEQYF
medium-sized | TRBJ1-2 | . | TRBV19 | TGTGCCAGTAGTACCCAGAGGATTTCGTTGGAGAACTATGGCTACACCTTC | CASSTQRISLENYGYTF
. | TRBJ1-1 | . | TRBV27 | TGTGCCAGCAGTCACGGCCCTATGAACACTGAAGCTTTCTTT | CASSHGPMNTEAFF
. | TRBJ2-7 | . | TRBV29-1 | TGCAGCGTTGAGGACAAGGACGGATCCTACGAGCAGTACTTC | CSVEDKDGSYEQYF
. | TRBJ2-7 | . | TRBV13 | TGTGCCAGCAGCCTACGGACGTATCCCTACGAGCAGTACTTC | CASSLRTYPYEQYF
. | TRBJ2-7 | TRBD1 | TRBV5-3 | TGTGCCAGAAGCTTTCAGCCGGGACAGGGTACCCACGAGCAGTACTTC | CARSFQPGQGTHEQYF
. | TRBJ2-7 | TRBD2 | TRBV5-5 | TGTGCCAGCAGCGAGACTATTAGCGGGGGGGCCTACGAGCAGTACTTC | CASSETISGGAYEQYF
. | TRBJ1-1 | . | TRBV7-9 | TGTGCCAGCAGCTTAGCTTATTCGAAGGAAGCTTTCTTT | CASSLAYSKEAFF
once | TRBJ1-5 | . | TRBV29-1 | TGCAGCGTTGTAGGGGACAATCAGCCCCAGCATTTT | CSVVGDNQPQHF
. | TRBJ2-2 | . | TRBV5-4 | TGTGCCAGCAGTTTTGACCCCGGGGTTGGGGAGCTGTTTTTT | CASSFDPGVGELFF
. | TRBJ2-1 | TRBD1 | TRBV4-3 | TGCGCCAGCAGCCAAGGAAGGGGGCGCGGAGCAAACCATGAGCAGTTCTTC | CASSQGRGRGANHEQFF
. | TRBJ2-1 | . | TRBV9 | TGTGCCAGCAGCCCGAATGGGGTCTCCTACAATGAGCAGTTCTTC | CASSPNGVSYNEQFF
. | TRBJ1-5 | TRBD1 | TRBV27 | TGTGCCAGCAGCCCAGTCCCGGGACAGGGTAATCAGCCCCAGCATTTT | CASSPVPGQGNQPQHF
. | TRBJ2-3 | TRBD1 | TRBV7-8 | TGTGCCAGCAGGCACAGGGGCGGCGAAGATACGCAGTATTTT | CASRHRGGEDTQYF